This T cell receptor (beta chain) was sequenced for a study of Ad26.COV2.S vaccination and SARS-CoV-2 variants. The CDR3 has 13 residues. The germline gives CDR1 SGHTA, CDR2 FQGTGA. V gave up 11 bases and J gave up 7 bases, with 15 bases separating them. Treatment in this sample: roughly 20 received Ad26.COV2.S at low or high dose, single or two shots; about 5 received placebo; per-sample allocation not given. Samples were taken on day 63 after the first vaccine or placebo injection. TCRdb's copy holds only in-frame clones and misses some; the assay was immunoSEQ multiplex PCR. The sample carries nearly 400,000 clones, 70% to 90% recorded once.

The sequencing here drew on peripheral blood, taken in a trial of Ad26.COV2.S vaccine versus placebo. This clonotype originated in a person aged 18-60 years who received the Ad26.COV2.S COVID-19 vaccine or a placebo. The chain recombines TRBV7-3 with TRBJ1-6; maybe TRBD1 (6 bases). The CDR3: CASCRTDNSPLHF. The CDR3 DNA reads as TGTGCCTCATGCAGGACAGACAATTCACCCCTCCACTTT.